The 9 T cell receptor beta chains below were found in one sample sequenced in a study of cytomegalovirus exposure and HLA in healthy donors. Some clones are missing from TCRdb's copy, which holds only in-frame ones; the method was immunoSEQ multiplex PCR. This sample has around 300,000 clones; nearly 90% occur once, and the top ten carry around 0.91%. Sequencing was performed on PBMCs. The source is a man aged 25 to 40 in good health and CMV-seronegative.

The V call is TRBV5-1, the J call TRBJ2-1; a weak D match, TRBD1 (5 bases). Trimming pared 4 bases from V and 10 bases from J, leaving 9 bases between. This CDR3 comprises 11 residues. The germline V gene has CDR1 SGHRS and CDR2 YFSETQ. In nucleotides, the CDR3 is TGCGCCAGCAGCACCAACAGGGAGCAGTTCTTC. Its protein is CASSTNREQFF. Filled out from reference TRBV5-1 and TRBJ2-1, the complete variable domain reads KAGVTQTPRYLIKTRGQQVTLSCSPISGHRSVSWYQQTPGQGLQFLFEYFSETQRNKGNFPGRFSGRQFSNSRSEMNVSTLELGDSALYLCASSTNREQFFGPGTRLTVL.

This chain joins TRBV6-5 and TRBJ2-3; TRBD2 agrees at 10 bases. The germline CDR1 and CDR2 sequences are MNHEY and SVGAGI. V shed 6 bases, J shed 7 bases, and the junction held 10 bases outside the gene matches. The CDR3 has 15 amino acids. The CDR3 here is CASRPRTSGRNTQYF. The CDR3 bases are TGTGCCAGCAGGCCAAGGACTAGCGGTAGGAATACGCAGTATTTT.

CDR3 nucleotide sequence: TGTGCCAGCAGCCCGGACAGGGGACCTTCTAACTATGGCTACACCTTC. Translation gives CASSPDRGPSNYGYTF. J is TRBJ1-2 and V is TRBV5-8, with 9 nucleotides matching TRBD1. Trimming took 4 bases from V and 0 from J; bases not matched to a gene: 7. Germline V CDR1 and CDR2: SGHTS, YDEGEE. The CDR3 loop spans 16 amino acids.

This rearrangement joins TRBV10-2 to TRBJ1-5; D gene ambiguous. The germline CDR1 and CDR2 sequences are WSHSY and SAAADI. The CDR3 contains 12 residues. V was trimmed by 3 bases and J by 7 bases, leaving 7 bases between them. The DNA of the CDR3 is TGCGCCAGCAGTGATCGAGGGCAGCCCCAGCATTTT. Its translation is CASSDRGQPQHF.

This sequence joins TRBV6-5 and TRBJ2-2, with D unclear. This CDR3 comprises 16 residues. Germline values: CDR1 MNHEY, CDR2 SVGAGI. V lost 0 bases and J 0 bases, leaving 8 bases between the germline ends. CDR3: CASSYSSTPNTGELFF. The CDR3 DNA sequence: TGTGCCAGCAGTTACTCGAGCACTCCGAACACCGGGGAGCTGTTTTTT.

About this clone itself: Other nucleotide sequences in the sample specify the same CDR3. The genes are TRBV19 and TRBJ2-6; D remains unclear. The V end was cut by 1 base, the J end by 0 bases, with 4 bases between. Germline-derived CDR1 and CDR2 are LNHDA and SQIVND (reference sequence). The CDR3 covers 15 residues. CDR3 DNA sequence: TGTGCCAGTAGTATAGTTAGCTCTGGGGCCAACGTCCTGACTTTC. It is translated as CASSIVSSGANVLTF.

The chain joins TRBV5-6 to TRBJ1-4; maybe TRBD1 (5 bases). CDR1 is SGHDT and CDR2 is YYEEEE in the germline V gene. With 4 bases removed from V and 5 bases from J, the gap between germline ends came to 12 bases. CDR3 length: 14 amino acids. The chain's CDR3 is CASSPGQANEKLFF. In DNA form, the CDR3 reads TGTGCCAGCAGCCCCGGACAAGCCAATGAAAAACTGTTTTTT.

V is TRBV9 and J is TRBJ1-2; D call uncertain. The CDR3 loop spans 11 amino acids. Germline CDR1 is SGDLS and CDR2 is YYNGEE. CDR3 DNA sequence: TGTTTTTTACGGACTCACTATGGCTACACCTTC. Translation: CFLRTHYGYTF.

CDR3 loop: CASSLSRDGEQFF. The DNA of the CDR3 is TGCGCCAGCAGCTTGTCCAGGGATGGTGAGCAGTTCTTC. The chain has TRBV5-1 and TRBJ2-1; possible D gene TRBD1, 5 bases. The CDR3 runs to 13 residues. V was shortened by 1 base and J by 9 bases, with 11 bases between the two germline ends. The germline CDR1 and CDR2 sequences are SGHRS and YFSETQ.